A selection of T cell receptor beta chains follows, all from one sample in a study of cytomegalovirus exposure and HLA in healthy donors. Profiling relied on immunoSEQ multiplex PCR, and the TCRdb table lists in-frame clones only, not all of them. Here the sample spans some 140,000 clones, around four fifths being singletons. The material sequenced was PBMCs. The receptor source for this set is a woman in her 40s in good health and CMV-seronegative. CDR3s include the opening cysteine and the closing phenylalanine or tryptophan.

V gene: TRBV7-2
J gene: TRBJ2-7
CDR3 protein: CASSLEIPSYEQYF

V gene: TRBV18
J gene: TRBJ2-5
CDR3 protein: CASSPESQQRGLQETQYF

V gene: TRBV28
J gene: TRBJ2-3
CDR3 protein: CASSLLLAGGSDTQYF

V gene: TRBV7-9
J gene: TRBJ2-5
CDR3 protein: CASRWGGQETQYF

V gene: TRBV7-6
J gene: TRBJ2-7
CDR3 protein: CASSQHPTDQGSYEQYF

V gene: TRBV18
J gene: TRBJ1-1
CDR3 protein: CASSPNGTGRTEAFF

V gene: TRBV30
J gene: TRBJ2-7
CDR3 protein: CAWSAIGKRGLYEQYF

V gene: TRBV29-1
J gene: TRBJ2-7
CDR3 protein: CSVTLQGRSTYEQYF

V gene: TRBV27
J gene: TRBJ1-1
CDR3 protein: CASSEWTGDLNTEAFF

V gene: TRBV7-2
J gene: TRBJ1-2
CDR3 protein: CASSLGGGRGRKGYTF

V gene: TRBV11-3
J gene: TRBJ2-7
CDR3 protein: CASSPLGSYEQYF

V gene: TRBV5-1
J gene: TRBJ1-2
CDR3 protein: CASSLETGANYGYTF

V gene: TRBV7-2
J gene: TRBJ1-1
CDR3 protein: CASSSSSLYTTPNEAFF

V gene: TRBV19
J gene: TRBJ1-1
CDR3 protein: CASSIDTLNTEAFF

V gene: TRBV28
J gene: TRBJ1-2
CDR3 protein: CASSFQTGSSRLQGYTF

V gene: TRBV18
J gene: TRBJ2-7
CDR3 protein: CASTTSGDSYEQYF

V gene: TRBV5-1
J gene: TRBJ2-5
CDR3 protein: CASSSRGQETQYF

V gene: TRBV6-4
J gene: TRBJ1-1
CDR3 protein: CASSDSQGNTEAFF

V gene: TRBV5-6
J gene: TRBJ2-2
CDR3 protein: CASSNTGAFTGELFF

V gene: TRBV4-2
J gene: TRBJ2-1
CDR3 protein: CASSLERGGKNEQFF

V gene: TRBV6-1
J gene: TRBJ1-3
CDR3 protein: CAGGQGGTIGNTIYF

V gene: TRBV5-1
J gene: TRBJ2-7
CDR3 protein: CASSLESGGSYEQYF

V gene: TRBV6-6
J gene: TRBJ1-5
CDR3 protein: CASSRPGSNQPQHF

V gene: TRBV7-8
J gene: TRBJ2-7
CDR3 protein: CASSFFGTGNSPSYEQYF

V gene: TRBV5-1
J gene: TRBJ1-1
CDR3 protein: CASSLQGKNTEAFF

V gene: TRBV11-2
J gene: TRBJ1-1
CDR3 protein: CASSQGHINTEAFF

V gene: TRBV28
J gene: TRBJ1-5
CDR3 protein: CASSEEQPQHF

V gene: TRBV4-1
J gene: TRBJ1-6
CDR3 protein: CASSQAQQAGGPLHF

V gene: TRBV9
J gene: TRBJ2-2
CDR3 protein: CASSVVAQNTGELFF

V gene: TRBV5-1
J gene: TRBJ2-3
CDR3 protein: CASSPRTGADTQYF

V gene: TRBV29-1
J gene: TRBJ2-2
CDR3 protein: CSVRTGTGELFF

V gene: TRBV18
J gene: TRBJ1-1
CDR3 protein: CASSPTTALPPAGQNEAFF

V gene: TRBV4-3
J gene: TRBJ1-6
CDR3 protein: CASSLGTGSSPLHF

V gene: TRBV6-6
J gene: TRBJ2-5
CDR3 protein: CASSYASGVETQYF

V gene: TRBV10-2
J gene: TRBJ1-6
CDR3 protein: CASSELQGASPLHF

V gene: TRBV5-8
J gene: TRBJ2-4
CDR3 protein: CASSPRTVGKNIQYF

V gene: TRBV5-1
J gene: TRBJ2-5
CDR3 protein: CASSVTSGQETQYF

V gene: TRBV30
J gene: TRBJ1-2
CDR3 protein: CAWSVRQGLGYGYTF

V gene: TRBV6-5
J gene: TRBJ2-7
CDR3 protein: CASSTRARGLEQYF

V gene: TRBV28
J gene: TRBJ1-5
CDR3 protein: CASSSSTGYGRNQPQHF

V gene: TRBV5-4
J gene: TRBJ1-2
CDR3 protein: CASSAGTAARYGYTF

V gene: TRBV2
J gene: TRBJ1-2
CDR3 protein: CASKKAAASYGYTF